Below, one T cell receptor (beta chain) is given with its context. Using RNA template, CDR3s of TCR alpha and beta were amplified with iRepertoire arm-PCR. TCRdb used MiXCR to reprocess the multiplex PCR reads, holding one entry per CDR3 protein. The sample consists of 90,000 or so distinct CDR3 sequences, 35% to 50% of them appearing once. This entry belongs to a study of glioma-infiltrating T cells. Material: glioma tissue, nonneoplastic brain tissue, or PBMCs (not recorded which). The TCR sequence derives from a human donor with low-grade glioma or glioblastoma, undergoing nonglioma brain surgery, or in good health (not recorded which).

For the CDR3, the DNA is TGCGCCAGCAGCCAAGAGAGGAGCTACAATGAGCAGTTCTTC. Translated, it gives CASSQERSYNEQFF. This rearrangement joins TRBV4-1 to TRBJ2-1; D not resolved. In germline, CDR1 is MGHRA, CDR2 YSYEKL. V shed 0 bases and J shed 3 bases, with 6 bases lying between them. The CDR3 is made up of 14 amino acids.